This entry lists 21 T cell receptor beta chains sequenced from one sample in a study of cytomegalovirus exposure and HLA in healthy donors. Profiling relied on immunoSEQ multiplex PCR, and the TCRdb table lists in-frame clones only, not all of them. Here the sample spans roughly 190,000 clones, 86% being singletons. Material for sequencing was PBMCs. The receptors were gathered from a young woman in good health and CMV-seronegative.

V is TRBV7-3 and J is TRBJ2-7; 7 bases match TRBD1. CDR3 size: 13 residues. CDR1 and CDR2 (germline): SGHTA, FQGTGA. V lost 5 bases, J lost 6 bases, and 7 bases stayed unmatched. CDR3 region: CASSPHRGPEQYF. The CDR3 bases are TGTGCCAGCAGCCCACATAGGGGGCCCGAGCAGTACTTC.

This sequence joins TRBV27 and TRBJ2-7; 7 positions match TRBD1. Germline trimming cut 5 bases from V and 5 bases from J; bases unmatched to any gene: 12. The V gene's germline CDR1 is MNHEY and CDR2 SMNVEV (reference sequence). This CDR3 has 15 amino acids. CDR3: CASSPIPTGTHEQYF. The DNA of the CDR3 is TGTGCCAGCAGTCCGATTCCGACAGGGACCCACGAGCAGTACTTC.

This chain links TRBV18 with TRBJ2-1; unclear D gene. The CDR3 loop spans 16 amino acids. Trimming cost V 3 bases and J 4 bases, with 16 bases left between them. Germline CDR1 is KGHSH and CDR2 is LQKENI. CDR3 in amino acids: CASSPPRVSLYNEQFF. The CDR3 nucleotides are TGTGCCAGCTCACCCCCTCGGGTATCCCTTTACAATGAGCAGTTCTTC.

The gene calls are TRBV19 and TRBJ2-2, with a possible D match to TRBD1 (5 bases). Looked up from germline, CDR1 is LNHDA and CDR2 is SQIVND (reference sequence). Trimming pared 7 bases from V and 1 base from J, leaving 13 bases between. The CDR3 loop spans 15 amino acids. The CDR3 here is CASMTDRRNTGELFF. The DNA for the CDR3 is TGTGCCAGTATGACAGACCGAAGGAACACCGGGGAGCTGTTTTTT.

The gene calls are TRBV5-8 and TRBJ2-7; D not resolved. Germline V gives CDR1 SGHTS, CDR2 YDEGEE. This CDR3 has 13 amino acids. Trimming took off 8 bases at V and 1 base at J, with 13 bases between the two ends. The CDR3 is CASNPRSSYEQYF. CDR3 nucleotides: TGTGCCAGTAACCCCCGCAGTTCCTACGAGCAGTACTTC.

This chain links TRBV4-1 with TRBJ1-5; D not certain. Germline values: CDR1 MGHRA, CDR2 YSYEKL. Trimming removed 2 bases at V and 0 bases at J, with 14 bases between. The CDR3 spans 17 residues. CDR3 nucleotide sequence: TGCGCCAGCAGCCAATTCCCACTCATATATAGCAATCAGCCCCAGCATTTT. Residues: CASSQFPLIYSNQPQHF.

The chain employs TRBV6-5 and TRBJ1-4; D is perhaps TRBD1 (6 bases). Germline values: CDR1 MNHEY, CDR2 SVGAGI. This CDR3 has 13 amino acids. The germline V and J ends were trimmed by 10 bases and 9 bases, with 18 bases remaining between them. CDR3 sequence reads: CATRFRGGKKLFF. The CDR3 DNA reads TGTGCCACCCGTTTCAGGGGTGGAAAAAAACTGTTTTTT.

This clone was seen once. This chain links TRBV7-9 with TRBJ2-5; the match to TRBD1 covers 10 bases. The CDR3 covers 14 residues. Germline V lookup: CDR1 SEHNR, CDR2 FQNEAQ (reference sequence). V lost 4 bases to trimming and J lost 5 bases; unmatched junction nucleotides: 4. The CDR3 bases are TGTGCCAGCAGCTACGGGACAGGGGCGGAGACCCAGTACTTC. Protein product: CASSYGTGAETQYF.

This clone was found once. The chain recombines TRBV30 with TRBJ1-2; a weak D match, TRBD1 (5 bases). This CDR3 comprises 14 residues. Between the trimmed V and J ends, which lost 0 bases and 8 bases, there was a span of 16 bases. Germline-derived CDR1 and CDR2 are GTSNPN and SVGIG (reference sequence). The CDR3 spells CAWSVQGSARGYTF. The CDR3 DNA follows: TGTGCCTGGAGTGTCCAGGGTAGTGCTAGGGGCTACACCTTC.

J is TRBJ1-1 and V is TRBV5-1; D perhaps matches TRBD1 (5 bases). The germline V and J ends were trimmed by 5 bases and 0 bases, with 14 bases remaining between them. The CDR3 runs to 15 residues. Germline V gene lookup returns CDR1 SGHRS and CDR2 YFSETQ. The CDR3 DNA reads TGCGCCAGCAGTAAGGGGAGGGGTATGAACACTGAAGCTTTCTTT. The encoded protein is CASSKGRGMNTEAFF.

Only one count was recorded for this clone. The CDR3 loop reads CASSIAGGGTQYF. The CDR3 region has the DNA TGTGCCTCCTCCATAGCGGGGGGTGGGACCCAGTACTTC. The genes are TRBV30 and TRBJ2-5; TRBD2 agrees at 10 bases. The junction had 9 bases not matched to a gene; V was cut back by 7 bases and J by 7 bases. The CDR3 is made up of 13 amino acids. Germline CDR1 is GTSNPN and CDR2 is SVGIG (reference sequence).

In this sample, this clone turned up once. This chain uses TRBV5-6 with TRBJ1-2, with D possibly TRBD1 on 6 matching bases. Trimming removed 5 bases at V and 7 bases at J, with 21 bases between. This CDR3 region has 15 residues. Germline CDR1 reads SGHDT; CDR2 reads YYEEEE. CDR3 DNA: TGTGCCAGCAGAGACACACAACAGGGTTTTCGTGGCTACACCTTC. Translation gives CASRDTQQGFRGYTF.

V usage is TRBV5-1 and J usage is TRBJ2-5; D is uncertain. This CDR3 has 14 residues. Trimming removed 0 bases from V and 2 bases from J, with 8 bases in between. Per germline, CDR1 SGHRS and CDR2 YFSETQ. As DNA, the CDR3 is TGCGCCAGCAGCTTGGGTCGGTTACAAGAGACCCAGTACTTC. It codes for CASSLGRLQETQYF.

The gene calls are TRBV18 and TRBJ2-7; no clear D gene. This CDR3 has 13 residues. Germline CDR1 reads KGHSH; CDR2 reads LQKENI. V was trimmed by 0 bases and J by 5 bases, leaving 8 bases between them. CDR3: CASSPPNPDEQYF. The CDR3 DNA reads as TGTGCCAGCTCACCACCAAATCCGGACGAGCAGTACTTC.

This clone was detected a few times. In nucleotides, the CDR3 is TGTGCCTGGAGTACCAGGGCTAACTATGGCTACACCTTC. The encoded protein is CAWSTRANYGYTF. This rearrangement joins TRBV30 to TRBJ1-2, with D possibly TRBD1 on 5 matching bases. CDR3 length equals 13 residues. The germline gives CDR1 GTSNPN, CDR2 SVGIG (reference sequence). Trimming shortened V by 2 bases and J by 0 bases, and 7 bases separated the two germline ends.

The chain uses TRBV5-4 and TRBJ2-7, with D tentatively TRBD1 (6 bases). CDR1 and CDR2 (germline): SGHNT, YYREEE (reference sequence). This CDR3 has 15 amino acids. The V end lost 2 bases, the J end lost 3 bases, and 15 bases lay between the germline ends. This chain's CDR3 is CASSFEQGGLYEQYF. The CDR3 DNA sequence: TGTGCCAGCAGCTTTGAACAGGGTGGACTCTACGAGCAGTACTTC.

The chain links TRBV4-1 to TRBJ1-5, with D tentatively TRBD1 (5 bases). The germline CDR1 and CDR2 sequences are MGHRA and YSYEKL. Deletions cut 1 base from V and 4 bases from J, with 14 bases between. The CDR3 runs 16 residues. CDR3 DNA sequence: TGCGCCAGCAGCCAAGTCACAGGTCCACCAAATCAGCCCCAGCATTTT. Translation: CASSQVTGPPNQPQHF.

The chain joins TRBV6-5 to TRBJ1-1; D is unclear. V was shortened by 2 bases and J by 4 bases, with 11 bases between the two germline ends. This CDR3 region has 14 residues. CDR1 and CDR2 (germline): MNHEY, SVGAGI. The CDR3, as DNA: TGTGCCAGCAGTTACAACGCGGGTTTCACTGAAGCTTTCTTT. This encodes CASSYNAGFTEAFF.

This clone was seen a handful of times. The CDR3 DNA reads TGTGCCAGCAGTGAAGTGGGTAGCGGGTTGTACAATGAGCAGTTCTTC. This gives the protein CASSEVGSGLYNEQFF. This rearrangement joins TRBV6-1 to TRBJ2-1; 7 positions agree with TRBD2. V shed 1 base, J shed 4 bases, and the junction held 7 bases outside the gene matches. Germline V gene lookup returns CDR1 MNHNS and CDR2 SASEGT. The CDR3 is 16 residues long.

This chain links TRBV19 with TRBJ1-5; perhaps TRBD1 as D (6 bases). In germline, CDR1 is LNHDA, CDR2 SQIVND (reference sequence). V lost 7 bases and J 5 bases, leaving 12 bases between the germline ends. The CDR3 spans 13 residues. CDR3 in amino acids: CASTRTAYQPQHF. CDR3 DNA sequence: TGTGCCAGTACTCGGACAGCTTATCAGCCCCAGCATTTT.

The chain joins TRBV19 to TRBJ2-7, with TRBD1 matching over 7 bases. V lost 4 bases, J lost 3 bases, and 6 bases stayed unmatched. Germline CDR1 is LNHDA and CDR2 is SQIVND (reference sequence). This CDR3 has 14 amino acids. CDR3 amino acids: CASSKGQQYYEQYF. The CDR3 DNA follows: TGTGCCAGTAGTAAGGGACAGCAATACTACGAGCAGTACTTC.